These 9 T cell receptor beta chains were sequenced from one sample in a study of blood T cell repertoires in COVID-19. The method was immunoSEQ multiplex PCR; TCRdb's version includes in-frame clones alone and lacks a portion of them. Here the sample spans 250,000 to 300,000 clones, nearly 90% being singletons. What was sequenced was peripheral blood. Receptors were obtained from a woman aged 25 to 39 with acute or convalescent COVID-19.

V and J are TRBV6-4 and TRBJ2-1; D uncertain. The CDR3 totals 14 residues. Germline V gives CDR1 MRHNA, CDR2 SNTAGT. V lost 0 bases to trimming and J lost 10 bases, with 13 bases between them. CDR3 amino acids: CASSDSALLREQFF. CDR3 in DNA: TGTGCCAGCAGTGACTCGGCACTCCTCAGGGAGCAGTTCTTC.

V is TRBV7-9 and J is TRBJ2-1; 8 nucleotides agree with TRBD2. The CDR3 is 15 amino acids. V lost 3 bases, J lost 0 bases, and 1 base stayed unmatched. Germline lookup yields CDR1 SEHNR and CDR2 FQNEAQ (reference sequence). CDR3 sequence reads: CASSFGRGSYNEQFF. CDR3 nucleotide sequence: TGTGCCAGCAGCTTCGGGAGGGGCTCCTACAATGAGCAGTTCTTC.

The genes are TRBV11-2 and TRBJ2-5; TRBD1 aligns across 7 bases. The CDR3 runs 15 residues. Unmatched junction bases numbered 11, after V lost 5 bases and J lost 5 bases. Per the germline V gene, CDR1 is SGHAT and CDR2 is FQNNGV. The CDR3 nucleotides read TGTGCCAGCAGCCCTCGCCGAACAGGGGAGGAGACCCAGTACTTC. Protein: CASSPRRTGEETQYF.

V and J are TRBV7-9 and TRBJ2-1; D ambiguous. The V gene lost 0 bases and the J gene lost 6 bases, with 9 bases spanning the gap. This CDR3 is built from 14 residues. Germline CDR1 reads SEHNR; CDR2 reads FQNEAQ (reference sequence). For the CDR3, the DNA is TGTGCCAGCAGCTTAGCGTCCACTGGCAATGAGCAGTTCTTC. Residues: CASSLASTGNEQFF. Full variable domain (outside the CDR3, taken from reference TRBV7-9 and TRBJ2-1): DTGVSQNPRHKITKRGQNVTFRCDPISEHNRLYWYRQTLGQGPEFLTYFQNEAQLEKSRLLSDRFSAERPKGSFSTLEIQRTEQGDSAMYLCASSLASTGNEQFFGPGTRLTVL.

The rearrangement joins TRBV6-6 to TRBJ2-7; 8 bases are shared with TRBD1. With 5 bases clipped from V and 0 bases from J, the junction kept 3 bases outside the gene matches. In germline, CDR1 is MNHNY, CDR2 SVGAGI (reference sequence). The CDR3 is made up of 14 amino acids. This CDR3 reads CASSPTGDSYEQYF. In nucleotides, the CDR3 is TGTGCCAGCAGTCCGACAGGGGACTCCTACGAGCAGTACTTC.

The CDR3 bases are TGCGCCAGCAGCCACCTTTTCAAACAGGCTGAAGCTTTCTTT. Protein sequence: CASSHLFKQAEAFF. The V call is TRBV4-1, the J call TRBJ1-1, with D perhaps TRBD1 (5 bases). CDR1 is MGHRA and CDR2 is YSYEKL in the germline V gene. The CDR3 totals 14 residues. V lost 3 bases, J lost 6 bases, and 14 bases lay in between.

V and J are TRBV7-8 and TRBJ2-1, with D possibly matching TRBD1 (5 bases). The CDR3 has 13 residues. Per germline, CDR1 SGHVS and CDR2 FQNEAQ. Trimming removed 1 base from V and 4 bases from J, with 5 bases in between. CDR3 sequence (DNA): TGTGCCAGCAGCTTAGGGACATACAATGAGCAGTTCTTC. Its translation: CASSLGTYNEQFF. Together with reference TRBV7-8 and TRBJ2-1, the CDR3 gives the full variable domain: GAGVSQSPRYKVAKRGQDVALRCDPISGHVSLFWYQQALGQGPEFLTYFQNEAQLDKSGLPSDRFFAERPEGSVSTLKIQRTQQEDSAVYLCASSLGTYNEQFFGPGTRLTVL.

CDR3 DNA: TGTGCCAGCAGAGCTCTAGCGGGAGCTTACAATGAGCAGTTCTTC. It encodes CASRALAGAYNEQFF. The V gene is TRBV7-9, the J gene TRBJ2-1; 10 bases agree with TRBD2. Germline V CDR1 and CDR2: SEHNR, FQNEAQ (reference sequence). The J segment lost 4 bases and the V segment lost 6 bases, leaving 6 bases of the junction unmatched. This CDR3 contains 15 residues.

The chain recombines TRBV24-1 with TRBJ1-2; D might be TRBD1 (6 bases). CDR3 length equals 14 residues. Germline V gene data show CDR1 as KGHDR and CDR2 as SFDVKD. The ends were cut back, 4 bases at V and 8 bases at J, with 16 bases in the middle. The CDR3 DNA is TGTGCCACCAGTGACCACCGGGGGGGCTTGGGCTACACCTTC. Translating it yields CATSDHRGGLGYTF.